This T cell receptor beta chain derives from a study of shared clonotypes between healthy human individuals. The repertoire was sequenced with immunoSEQ multiplex PCR; TCRdb's copy has only in-frame clones and lacks some. The repertoire holds more than 900,000 clones, with about four fifths as singletons. The V segment lost 6 bases and the J segment 1 base; nucleotides outside the gene matches: 1. There are 14 residues in the CDR3. Germline lookup yields CDR1 LNHNV and CDR2 YYDKDF (reference sequence). The sequence was collected from a man between 18 and 29 years old in good health. Some clones in this sample may be carry-over from other donors' samples. The sequenced material came from memory CD4+ T cells from PBMCs. Subset given: CD45RA-negative fraction. J is TRBJ2-2 and V is TRBV15, with TRBD1 matching 8 bases. CDR3 in DNA: TGTGCCACCAGGGACAGGGTGAACACCGGGGAGCTGTTTTTT. Translating it yields CATRDRVNTGELFF.